The source of this T cell receptor beta chain is a study of CD8 T cells in ankylosing spondylitis. General study points: In synovial fluid and blood from reactive arthritis, some motif variants were previously reported. Relatively rare in peripheral blood, disease-linked clones were also CD8+. Blood from ankylosing spondylitis patients appeared to carry a characteristic roughly 8-variant TCR beta motif.

Germline CDR1 MNHNS, CDR2 SASEGT. CDR3 length equals 14 residues. With V trimmed by 8 bases and J by 7 bases, 9 bases remained unmatched. A word on this clonotype: The antigen remains unidentified.

Generation of TCR beta libraries employed quantitative 5'-RACE incorporating molecular barcodes. TCRdb called the 5' RACE reads again in MiXCR, with one record for every CDR3 protein. The sample shows approximately 150,000 distinct CDR3 sequences, approximately 9% of them seen only once. The V and J genes are TRBV6-1 and TRBJ2-1, with 9 bases fitting TRBD2. Sequenced: blood, either unsorted or a sorted T cell fraction (not recorded which). The receptor comes from a female donor with ankylosing spondylitis or in good health (not recorded which). This CDR3 is CASFRAGGVNEQFF. The CDR3 DNA is TGTGCCAGCTTCCGGGCGGGAGGGGTAAATGAGCAGTTCTTC.